What follows is one T cell receptor (beta chain) and its context. Its antigen is unknown. Both about-4-week and about-12-week second-dose recipients were combined. Here immunoSEQ multiplex PCR was the method, and the copy in TCRdb shows in-frame clones only, minus some. The table includes roughly 140,000 clones, around nine tenths detected once. These data originate in a study of T cell responses to AZD1222 COVID-19 vaccine. The study, taken as a whole, reports: Clonal diversity may have been underestimated in mostly white British donors.

V lost 5 bases to trimming and J lost 1 base, with 21 bases between them. This CDR3 has 17 residues. Germline CDR1 SGHRS, CDR2 YFSETQ. This receptor was taken from an adult who received the AZD1222 COVID-19 vaccine. The rearrangement links TRBV5-1 to TRBJ1-1, with TRBD1 as a possible D gene (6 bases). Sequencing was performed on peripheral blood, taken 28 days after the second AZD1222 dose. DNA of the CDR3: TGCGCCAGCAGGTCGAATGCCGGGGGCTCGGGGAACACTGAAGCTTTCTTT. It encodes CASRSNAGGSGNTEAFF.